This entry features one TCR beta chain sequence. This record belongs to a study of cytomegalovirus exposure and HLA in healthy donors. Produced via immunoSEQ multiplex PCR; TCRdb's table is partial and in-frame only. This sample has 150,000 or so clones; roughly 89% occur once, and the top ten carry roughly 1.2%. Specimen: PBMCs. The sequence derives from a woman aged 18-30 years in good health and CMV-seronegative.

CDR3 DNA: TGTGCCAGCAGCCCCGGGGGCTACGAGCAGTACTTC. Protein sequence: CASSPGGYEQYF. J is TRBJ2-7 and V is TRBV7-9; possible D gene TRBD2, 6 bases. This CDR3 is built from 12 residues. Trimming shortened V by 5 bases and J by 3 bases, and 8 bases separated the two germline ends. Germline CDR1 reads SEHNR; CDR2 reads FQNEAQ (reference sequence).